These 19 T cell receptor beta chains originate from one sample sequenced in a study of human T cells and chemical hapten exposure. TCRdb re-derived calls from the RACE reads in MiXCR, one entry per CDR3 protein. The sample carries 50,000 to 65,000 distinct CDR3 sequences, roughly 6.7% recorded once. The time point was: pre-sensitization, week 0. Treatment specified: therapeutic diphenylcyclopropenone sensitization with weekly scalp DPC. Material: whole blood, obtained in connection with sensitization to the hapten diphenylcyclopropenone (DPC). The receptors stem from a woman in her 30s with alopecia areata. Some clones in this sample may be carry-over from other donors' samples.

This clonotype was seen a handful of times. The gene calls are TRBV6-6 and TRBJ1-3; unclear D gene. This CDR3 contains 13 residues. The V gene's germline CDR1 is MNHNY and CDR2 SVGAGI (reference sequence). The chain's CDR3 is CSCGEAAGNTIYF. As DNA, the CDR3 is TGTTCGTGCGGAGAAGCAGCCGGAAACACCATATATTTT.

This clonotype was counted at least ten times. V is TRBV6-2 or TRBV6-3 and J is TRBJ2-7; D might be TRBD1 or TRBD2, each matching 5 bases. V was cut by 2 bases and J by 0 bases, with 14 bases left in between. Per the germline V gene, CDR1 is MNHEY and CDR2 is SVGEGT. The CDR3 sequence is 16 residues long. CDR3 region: CASSYGTAAPSYEQYF. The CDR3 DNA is TGTGCCAGCAGTTACGGGACGGCCGCCCCCTCCTACGAGCAGTACTTC.

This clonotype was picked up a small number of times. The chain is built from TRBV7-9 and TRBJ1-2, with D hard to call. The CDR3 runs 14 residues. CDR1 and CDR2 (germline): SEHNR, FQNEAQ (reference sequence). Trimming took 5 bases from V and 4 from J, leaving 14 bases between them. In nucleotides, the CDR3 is TGTGCCAGCAGCCACCCGACCAGAGTCTATGGCTACACCTTC. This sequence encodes CASSHPTRVYGYTF. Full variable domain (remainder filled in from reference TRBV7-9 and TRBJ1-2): DTGVSQNPRHKITKRGQNVTFRCDPISEHNRLYWYRQTLGQGPEFLTYFQNEAQLEKSRLLSDRFSAERPKGSFSTLEIQRTEQGDSAMYLCASSHPTRVYGYTFGSGTRLTVV.

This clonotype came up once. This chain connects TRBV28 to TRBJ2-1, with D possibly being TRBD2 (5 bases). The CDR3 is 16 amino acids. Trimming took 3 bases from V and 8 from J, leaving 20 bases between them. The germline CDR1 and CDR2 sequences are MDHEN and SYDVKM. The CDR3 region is CASSLVGGYTGDEQFF. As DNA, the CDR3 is TGTGCCAGCAGTTTGGTCGGCGGCTACACCGGGGATGAGCAGTTCTTC.

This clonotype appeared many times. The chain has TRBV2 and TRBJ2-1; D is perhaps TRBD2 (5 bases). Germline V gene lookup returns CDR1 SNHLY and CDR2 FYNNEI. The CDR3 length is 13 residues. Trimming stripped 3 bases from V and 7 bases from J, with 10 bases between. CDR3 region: CASSEGDRNEQFF. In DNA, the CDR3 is TGTGCCAGCAGTGAGGGAGATAGGAATGAGCAGTTCTTC.

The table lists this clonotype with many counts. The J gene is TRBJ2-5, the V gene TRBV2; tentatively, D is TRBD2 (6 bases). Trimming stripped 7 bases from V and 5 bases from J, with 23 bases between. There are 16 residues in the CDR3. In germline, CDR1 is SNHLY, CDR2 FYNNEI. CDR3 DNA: TGTGCCAGCACCACTGGGACTTCTAGGATGGTGGAGACCCAGTACTTC. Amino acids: CASTTGTSRMVETQYF.

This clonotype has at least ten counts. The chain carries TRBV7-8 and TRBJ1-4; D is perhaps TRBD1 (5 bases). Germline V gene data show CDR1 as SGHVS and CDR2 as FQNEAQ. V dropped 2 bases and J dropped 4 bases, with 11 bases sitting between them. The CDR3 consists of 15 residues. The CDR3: CASSLRGDGNEKLFF. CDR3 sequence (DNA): TGTGCCAGCAGCTTAAGAGGGGACGGTAATGAAAAACTGTTTTTT.

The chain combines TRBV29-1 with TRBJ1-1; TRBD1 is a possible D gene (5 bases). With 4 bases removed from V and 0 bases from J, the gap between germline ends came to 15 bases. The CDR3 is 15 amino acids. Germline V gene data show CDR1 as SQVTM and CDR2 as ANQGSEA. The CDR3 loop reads CSVVGRVPMNTEAFF. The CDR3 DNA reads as TGCAGCGTTGTGGGCAGGGTACCTATGAACACTGAAGCTTTCTTT. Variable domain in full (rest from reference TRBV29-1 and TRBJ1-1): SAVISQKPSRDICQRGTSLTIQCQVDSQVTMMFWYRQQPGQSLTLIATANQGSEATYESGFVIDKFPISRPNLTFSTLTVSNMSPEDSSIYLCSVVGRVPMNTEAFFGQGTRLTVV.

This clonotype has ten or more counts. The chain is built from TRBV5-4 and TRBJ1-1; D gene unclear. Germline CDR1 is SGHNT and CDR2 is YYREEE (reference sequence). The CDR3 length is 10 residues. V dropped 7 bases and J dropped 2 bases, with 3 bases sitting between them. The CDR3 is CASSNTEAFF. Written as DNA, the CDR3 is TGTGCCAGCTCTAACACTGAAGCTTTCTTT.

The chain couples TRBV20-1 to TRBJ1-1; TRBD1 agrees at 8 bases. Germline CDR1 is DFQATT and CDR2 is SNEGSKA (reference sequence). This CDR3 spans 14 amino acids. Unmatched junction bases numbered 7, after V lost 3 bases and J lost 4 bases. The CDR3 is CSARGQGATTEAFF. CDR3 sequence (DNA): TGCAGTGCTAGGGGGCAGGGGGCGACCACTGAAGCTTTCTTT.

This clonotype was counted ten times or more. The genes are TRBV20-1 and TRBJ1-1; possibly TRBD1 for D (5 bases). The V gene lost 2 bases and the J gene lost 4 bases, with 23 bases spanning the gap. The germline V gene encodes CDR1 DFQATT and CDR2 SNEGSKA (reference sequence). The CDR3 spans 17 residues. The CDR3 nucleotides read TGCAGTGCTAGACCCTTGGTATATGCCCTGGGGGGCACTGAAGCTTTCTTT. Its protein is CSARPLVYALGGTEAFF.

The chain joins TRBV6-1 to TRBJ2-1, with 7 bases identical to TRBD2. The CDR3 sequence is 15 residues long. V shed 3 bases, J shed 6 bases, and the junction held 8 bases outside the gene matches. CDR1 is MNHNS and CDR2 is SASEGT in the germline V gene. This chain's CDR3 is CASSDRAGVPNEQFF. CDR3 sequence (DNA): TGTGCCAGCAGTGATAGGGCGGGGGTGCCCAATGAGCAGTTCTTC.

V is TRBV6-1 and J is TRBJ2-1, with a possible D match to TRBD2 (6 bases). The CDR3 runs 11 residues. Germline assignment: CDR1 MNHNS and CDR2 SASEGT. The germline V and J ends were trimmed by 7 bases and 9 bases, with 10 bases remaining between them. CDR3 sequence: CASTTRGEQFF. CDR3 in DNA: TGTGCCAGCACGACGCGGGGTGAGCAGTTCTTC.

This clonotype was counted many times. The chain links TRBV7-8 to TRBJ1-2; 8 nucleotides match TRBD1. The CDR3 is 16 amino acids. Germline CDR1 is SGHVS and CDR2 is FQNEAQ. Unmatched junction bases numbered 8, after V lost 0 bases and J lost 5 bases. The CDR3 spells CASSLAGGQGGYGYTF. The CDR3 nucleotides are TGTGCCAGCAGCTTAGCCGGAGGACAGGGTGGTTATGGCTACACCTTC. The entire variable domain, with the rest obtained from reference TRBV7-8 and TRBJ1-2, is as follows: GAGVSQSPRYKVAKRGQDVALRCDPISGHVSLFWYQQALGQGPEFLTYFQNEAQLDKSGLPSDRFFAERPEGSVSTLKIQRTQQEDSAVYLCASSLAGGQGGYGYTFGSGTRLTVV.

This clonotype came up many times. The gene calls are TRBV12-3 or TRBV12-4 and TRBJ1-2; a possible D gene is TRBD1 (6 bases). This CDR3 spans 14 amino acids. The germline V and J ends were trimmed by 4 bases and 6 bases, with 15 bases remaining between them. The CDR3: CASSWRTVRNGYTF. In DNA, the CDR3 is TGTGCCAGCAGTTGGAGGACAGTCCGAAATGGCTACACCTTC.

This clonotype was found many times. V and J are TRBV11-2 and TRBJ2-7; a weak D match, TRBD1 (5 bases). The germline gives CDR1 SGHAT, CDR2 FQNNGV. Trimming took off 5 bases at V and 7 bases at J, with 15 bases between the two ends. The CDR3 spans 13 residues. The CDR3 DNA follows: TGTGCCAGCAGCCGAGAAGCAGGGAATGAGCAGTACTTC. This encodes CASSREAGNEQYF.

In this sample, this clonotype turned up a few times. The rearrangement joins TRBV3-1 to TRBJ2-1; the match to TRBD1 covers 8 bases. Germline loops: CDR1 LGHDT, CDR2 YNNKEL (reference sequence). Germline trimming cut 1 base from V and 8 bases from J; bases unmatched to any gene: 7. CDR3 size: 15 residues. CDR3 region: CASSQGPTGVYEQFF. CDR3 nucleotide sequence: TGTGCCAGCAGCCAAGGACCGACAGGGGTTTATGAGCAGTTCTTC.

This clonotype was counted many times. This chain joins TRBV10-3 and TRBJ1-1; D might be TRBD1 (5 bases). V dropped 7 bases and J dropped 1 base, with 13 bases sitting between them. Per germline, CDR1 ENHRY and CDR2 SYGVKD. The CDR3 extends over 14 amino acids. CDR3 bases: TGTGCCATCACGCAAAACCAGGGGAACACTGAAGCTTTCTTT. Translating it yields CAITQNQGNTEAFF.

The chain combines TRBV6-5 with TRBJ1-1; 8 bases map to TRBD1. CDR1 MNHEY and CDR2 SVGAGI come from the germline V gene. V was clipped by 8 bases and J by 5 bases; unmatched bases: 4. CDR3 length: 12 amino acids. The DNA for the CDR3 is TGTGCCAGCGGGGACAGGAAGACTGAAGCTTTCTTT. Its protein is CASGDRKTEAFF.